This T cell receptor beta chain is from a study of molecular identifiers for immune sequencing clone quantification. TCRdb independently ran MiXCR on the PCR reads; one entry per CDR3 protein. The sample shows 400,000 to 600,000 distinct CDR3 sequences, around 23% of them seen only once. The CDR3 sequence is 14 residues long. The junction had 6 bases not matched to a gene; V was cut back by 6 bases and J by 2 bases. Ten or more counts support this clonotype. This TCR came from a human donor in good health. Some libraries in this study had Jurkat cell RNA spiked in. The material sequenced was naive CD8+ T cells from blood, with Jurkat cell RNA spiked in. Subset: FACS-sorted CD8+CD4-CCR7+CD45RA+ naive T cells. The gene calls are TRBV12-3 or TRBV12-4 and TRBJ1-2, with 7 bases lining up with TRBD1. The CDR3 region is CASSWTGPNYGYTF. DNA of the CDR3: TGTGCCAGCAGCTGGACAGGCCCCAACTATGGCTACACCTTC.